These 6 T cell receptor beta chains were sequenced from one sample in a study of T cell responses to AZD1222 COVID-19 vaccine. Using immunoSEQ multiplex PCR, the repertoire was profiled, and TCRdb retains in-frame clones only, with some absent. The sample records 80,000 to 130,000 clones, approximately 90% being singletons. The sequencing here drew on peripheral blood, taken on day 0 of AZD1222 vaccination. Receptors originate from an adult in good health.

V gene TRBV30 combines with J gene TRBJ2-6; D is perhaps TRBD1 (5 bases). V shed 3 bases and J shed 2 bases, with 11 bases lying between them. The germline V gene has CDR1 GTSNPN and CDR2 SVGIG (reference sequence). There are 15 residues in the CDR3. The CDR3 DNA reads TGTGCCTGGAGAAAGGGGTGGACTGGGGCCAACGTCCTGACTTTC. Translating gives CAWRKGWTGANVLTF.

In DNA form, the CDR3 reads TGTGCCAGCAGCTTATCATGGACGGTACAACCCGAAGCTTTCTTT. Amino acid sequence: CASSLSWTVQPEAFF. V usage is TRBV7-2 and J usage is TRBJ1-1, with unresolved D. Germline CDR1 reads SGHTA; CDR2 reads FQGNSA. Trimming left V 2 bases short and J 8 bases short, with 18 bases between. The CDR3 covers 15 residues.

CDR3 sequence: CASSSPSRSYNEQFF. The CDR3 bases are TGTGCCAGCAGTTCTCCGTCCAGATCCTACAATGAGCAGTTCTTC. The chain links TRBV28 to TRBJ2-1, with D hard to call. The CDR3 loop spans 15 amino acids. V was trimmed by 4 bases and J by 1 base, leaving 11 bases between them. Germline V gene sequence: CDR1 MDHEN, CDR2 SYDVKM.

The chain has TRBV6-5 and TRBJ2-2; D perhaps matches TRBD2 (6 bases). The CDR3 length is 14 residues. Germline values: CDR1 MNHEY, CDR2 SVGAGI. V lost 7 bases to trimming and J lost 7 bases, with 16 bases between them. CDR3 nucleotides: TGTGCCAGCACCAGAACACGGGGGAACGGGGAGCTGTTTTTT. Its protein product is CASTRTRGNGELFF.

The gene calls are TRBV19 and TRBJ1-2; possibly TRBD1 for D (5 bases). The CDR3 contains 15 residues. V was pared by 6 bases and J by 4 bases, with 18 bases between. The germline CDR1 and CDR2 sequences are LNHDA and SQIVND (reference sequence). The CDR3 here is CASSTPGGLGYGYTF. CDR3 nucleotide sequence: TGTGCCAGTAGCACTCCCGGGGGACTGGGCTATGGCTACACCTTC.

The V gene is TRBV6-2 or TRBV6-3, the J gene TRBJ2-2; TRBD2 is a possible D gene (5 bases). With 4 bases removed from V and 0 bases from J, the gap between germline ends came to 9 bases. This CDR3 is built from 15 residues. Germline loops: CDR1 MNHEY, CDR2 SVGEGT. DNA for the CDR3: TGTGCCAGCAGTTCGCGGGTTGCGAACACCGGGGAGCTGTTTTTT. Amino acids: CASSSRVANTGELFF.